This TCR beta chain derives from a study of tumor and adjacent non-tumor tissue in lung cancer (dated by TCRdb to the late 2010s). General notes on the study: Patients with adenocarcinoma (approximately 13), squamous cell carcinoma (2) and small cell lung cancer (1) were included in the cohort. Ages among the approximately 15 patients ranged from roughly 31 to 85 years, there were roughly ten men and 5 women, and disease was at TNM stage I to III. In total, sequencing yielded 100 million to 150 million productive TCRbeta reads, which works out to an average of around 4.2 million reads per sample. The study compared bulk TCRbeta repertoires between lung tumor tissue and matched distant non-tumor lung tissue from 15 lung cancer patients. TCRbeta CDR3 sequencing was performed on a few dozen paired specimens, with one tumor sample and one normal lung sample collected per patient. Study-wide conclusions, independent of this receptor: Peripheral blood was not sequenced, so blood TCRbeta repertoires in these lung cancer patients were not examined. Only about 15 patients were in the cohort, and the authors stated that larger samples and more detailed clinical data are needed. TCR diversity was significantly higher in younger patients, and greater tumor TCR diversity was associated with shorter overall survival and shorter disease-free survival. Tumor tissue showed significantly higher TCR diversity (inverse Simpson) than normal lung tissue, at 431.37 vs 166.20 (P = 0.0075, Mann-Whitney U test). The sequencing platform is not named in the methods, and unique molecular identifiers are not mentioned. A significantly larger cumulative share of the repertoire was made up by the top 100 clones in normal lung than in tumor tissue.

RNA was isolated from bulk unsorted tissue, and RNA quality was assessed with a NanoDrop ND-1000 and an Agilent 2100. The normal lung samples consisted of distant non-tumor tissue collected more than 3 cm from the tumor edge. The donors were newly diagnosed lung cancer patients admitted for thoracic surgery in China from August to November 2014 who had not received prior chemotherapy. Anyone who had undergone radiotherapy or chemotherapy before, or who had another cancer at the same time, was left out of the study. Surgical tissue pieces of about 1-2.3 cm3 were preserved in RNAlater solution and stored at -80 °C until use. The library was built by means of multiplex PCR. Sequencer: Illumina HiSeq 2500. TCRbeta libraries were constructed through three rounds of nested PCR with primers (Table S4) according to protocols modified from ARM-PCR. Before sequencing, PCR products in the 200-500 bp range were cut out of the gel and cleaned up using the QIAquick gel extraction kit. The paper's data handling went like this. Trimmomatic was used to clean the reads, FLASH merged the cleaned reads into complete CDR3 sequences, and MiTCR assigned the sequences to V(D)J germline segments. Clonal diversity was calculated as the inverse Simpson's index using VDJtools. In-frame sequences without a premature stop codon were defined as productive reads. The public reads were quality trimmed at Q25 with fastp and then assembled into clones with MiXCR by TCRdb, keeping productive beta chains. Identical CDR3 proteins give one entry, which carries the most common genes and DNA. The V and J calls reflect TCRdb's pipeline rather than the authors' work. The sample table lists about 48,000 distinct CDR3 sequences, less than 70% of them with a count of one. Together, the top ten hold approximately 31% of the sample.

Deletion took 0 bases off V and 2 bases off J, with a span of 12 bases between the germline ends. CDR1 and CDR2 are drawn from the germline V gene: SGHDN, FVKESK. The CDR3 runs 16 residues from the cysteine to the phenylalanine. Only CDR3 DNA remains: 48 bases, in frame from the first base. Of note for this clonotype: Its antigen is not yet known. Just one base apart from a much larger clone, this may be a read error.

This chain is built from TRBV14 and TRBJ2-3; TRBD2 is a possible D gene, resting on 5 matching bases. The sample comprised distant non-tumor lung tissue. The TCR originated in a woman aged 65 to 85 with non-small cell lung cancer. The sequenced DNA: TGTGCCAGCAGCCAAGAAGTTGTCGGGAACACAGATACGCAGTATTTT. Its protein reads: CASSQEVVGNTDTQYF.